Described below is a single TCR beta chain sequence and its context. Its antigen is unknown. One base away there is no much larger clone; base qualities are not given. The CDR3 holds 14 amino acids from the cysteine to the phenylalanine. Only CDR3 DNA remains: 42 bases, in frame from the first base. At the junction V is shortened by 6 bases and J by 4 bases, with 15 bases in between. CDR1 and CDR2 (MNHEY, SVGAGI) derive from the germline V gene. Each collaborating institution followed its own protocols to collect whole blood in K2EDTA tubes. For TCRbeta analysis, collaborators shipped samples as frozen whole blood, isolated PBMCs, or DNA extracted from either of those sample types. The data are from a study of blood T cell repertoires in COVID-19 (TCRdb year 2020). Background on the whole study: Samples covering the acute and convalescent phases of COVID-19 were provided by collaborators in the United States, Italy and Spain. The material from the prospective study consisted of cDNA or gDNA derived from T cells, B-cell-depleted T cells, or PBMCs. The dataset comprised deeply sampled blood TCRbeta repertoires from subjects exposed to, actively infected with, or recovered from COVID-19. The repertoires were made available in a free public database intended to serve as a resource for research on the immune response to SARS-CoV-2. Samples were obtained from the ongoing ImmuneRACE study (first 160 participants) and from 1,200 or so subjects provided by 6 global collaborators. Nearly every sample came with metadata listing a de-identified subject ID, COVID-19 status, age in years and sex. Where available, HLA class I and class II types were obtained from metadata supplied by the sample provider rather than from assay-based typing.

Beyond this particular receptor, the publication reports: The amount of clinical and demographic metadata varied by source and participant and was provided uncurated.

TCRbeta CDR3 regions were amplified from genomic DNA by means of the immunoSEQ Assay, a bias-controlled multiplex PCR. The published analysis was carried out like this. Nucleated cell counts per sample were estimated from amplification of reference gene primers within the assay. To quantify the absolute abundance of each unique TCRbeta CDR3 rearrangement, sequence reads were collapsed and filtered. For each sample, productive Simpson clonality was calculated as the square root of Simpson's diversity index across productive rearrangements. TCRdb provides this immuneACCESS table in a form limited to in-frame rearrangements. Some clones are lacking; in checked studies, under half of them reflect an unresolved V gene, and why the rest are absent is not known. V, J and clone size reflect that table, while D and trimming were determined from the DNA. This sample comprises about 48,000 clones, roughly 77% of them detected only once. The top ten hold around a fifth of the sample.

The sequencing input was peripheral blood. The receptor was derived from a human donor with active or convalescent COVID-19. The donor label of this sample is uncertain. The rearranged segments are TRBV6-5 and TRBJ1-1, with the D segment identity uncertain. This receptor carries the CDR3 CASSRTGRSTEAFF. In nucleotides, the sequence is TGTGCCAGCAGCCGGACGGGGAGGTCCACTGAAGCTTTCTTT.